The 8 T cell receptor beta chains listed next were all sequenced from one sample in a study of T cells in Graves' hyperthyroidism and ophthalmopathy. Amplification yielded TCR beta CDR3 regions, with RNA transcripts as the source. Initially, a first-round RT-PCR of the TCR CDR3 employed the HTBI primer set. MiXCR, run by TCRdb on the multiplex PCR reads, gives a single entry per CDR3 protein. The table records some 420,000 distinct CDR3 sequences, roughly 15% of them present only once. The sequenced sample was blood. The receptors were gathered from a woman between 18 and 30 years old with Graves' hyperthyroidism.

This clonotype was detected ten times or more. This chain links TRBV7-9 with TRBJ2-7; 11 bases align to TRBD1. J gave up 4 bases and V 5 bases, and 10 bases lay outside the gene matches. Germline CDR1 and CDR2: SEHNR and FQNEAQ (reference sequence). CDR3 size: 16 residues. CDR3 sequence: CASSLIGQGASYEQYF. The CDR3 nucleotides are TGTGCCAGCAGCCTGATAGGACAGGGGGCAAGTTACGAGCAGTACTTC.

This clonotype was observed many times. The rearrangement links TRBV5-1 to TRBJ2-5; 14 positions match TRBD2. Germline-derived CDR1 and CDR2 are SGHRS and YFSETQ. The V and J ends lost 4 bases and 4 bases, in that order; junction bases with no gene match: 6. The CDR3 length is 16 residues. In nucleotides, the CDR3 is TGCGCCAGCAGCCAGACTAGCGGGAGGGCCGGAGAGACCCAGTACTTC. Translating gives CASSQTSGRAGETQYF.

This clonotype occurred many times. This chain joins TRBV20-1 and TRBJ2-5; D ambiguous. From germline, CDR1 is DFQATT and CDR2 SNEGSKA (reference sequence). The ends were cut back, 1 base at V and 5 bases at J, with 11 bases in the middle. The CDR3 loop spans 13 amino acids. In DNA, the CDR3 is TGCAGTGCTAGAGGGAAGGTGGGGGAGACCCAGTACTTC. Its protein is CSARGKVGETQYF.

The chain links TRBV30 to TRBJ1-1; TRBD1 might be the D (5 bases). Germline CDR1 GTSNPN, CDR2 SVGIG (reference sequence). V lost 8 bases and J 1 base, leaving 11 bases between the germline ends. This CDR3 contains 12 residues. CDR3 in amino acids: CAGGRKNTEAFF. The CDR3 DNA reads TGTGCCGGGGGACGGAAGAACACTGAAGCTTTCTTT.

This clonotype has ten or more counts. This chain connects TRBV24-1 to TRBJ2-1, with 8 bases aligning to TRBD1. V was pared by 4 bases and J by 2 bases, with 6 bases of the junction left unmatched. The CDR3 runs to 16 residues. The germline gives CDR1 KGHDR, CDR2 SFDVKD. The CDR3 coding sequence is TGTGCCACCAGTGACCCGACAGGGGCCCCCTACAATGAGCAGTTCTTC. Translating gives CATSDPTGAPYNEQFF.

The genes are TRBV13 and TRBJ2-1, with TRBD2 matching 9 bases. Germline V gene lookup returns CDR1 PRHDT and CDR2 FYEKMQ (reference sequence). The CDR3 loop spans 15 amino acids. The V gene end was trimmed by 1 base and the J gene end by 7 bases; junction bases not matched to a gene: 5. CDR3 region: CASSLEGLALNEQFF. The CDR3 DNA follows: TGTGCCAGCAGCTTAGAGGGACTAGCTCTAAATGAGCAGTTCTTC.

This clonotype was recorded at least ten times. The genes are TRBV7-9 and TRBJ1-1, with 8 bases matching TRBD1. This CDR3 comprises 11 residues. From germline, CDR1 is SEHNR and CDR2 FQNEAQ (reference sequence). V gave up 5 bases and J gave up 11 bases; unmatched junction bases: 4. The CDR3 protein is CASSQGTGAFF. The DNA for the CDR3 is TGTGCCAGCAGCCAAGGGACAGGCGCTTTCTTT.

The chain combines TRBV29-1 with TRBJ1-4; 10 bases map to TRBD1. Trimming cost V 7 bases and J 1 base; bases outside gene matches: 6. The CDR3 loop spans 15 amino acids. Germline V lookup: CDR1 SQVTM, CDR2 ANQGSEA. The CDR3 DNA reads TGCAGCGCCCAAGGACAGGGGGAAACTAATGAAAAACTGTTTTTT. It encodes CSAQGQGETNEKLFF.